The present TCR beta chain was sequenced within a study of cytomegalovirus exposure and HLA in healthy donors. The study's findings and limits: Rare sequences made up most TCRs, while some public TCRs were found in many donors. First-cohort TCR clusters were later found to tend to co-occur in the 120 or so validation repertoires. A few CMV-associated chains proved CMV antigen-specific in vitro.

Trimming removed 0 bases at V and 8 bases at J, with 16 bases between. Germline V lookup: CDR1 LGHNA, CDR2 YSLEER. This CDR3 is built from 15 residues. About this clone itself: The antigen is not known.

Method: immunoSEQ multiplex PCR; TCRdb's copy keeps in-frame clones and lacks some. The sample records 50,000 to 65,000 clones, 95% being singletons. Material for sequencing was PBMCs. V is TRBV4-3 and J is TRBJ1-2; D may be TRBD1 (6 bases). The receptor's source is a woman between 18 and 29 years old in good health and CMV-seropositive. For the CDR3, the DNA is TGCGCCAGCAGCCAAGAAAGTTGGGGGCGTGAGGGCTACACCTTC. Translating it yields CASSQESWGREGYTF.